Listed here are 27 T cell receptor beta chains from one sample, sequenced in a study of CD8+ T cells in alopecia areata. cDNA reverse transcribed from extracted RNA served as the sequencing template. The repertoire was sequenced with immunoSEQ multiplex PCR; TCRdb's copy has only in-frame clones and lacks some. The sample holds some 88,000 clones, around 47% seen once. Treatment here: oral pan-JAK inhibitor, 5-10 mg twice daily. The sequenced sample was CD8+ T cells sorted from blood, obtained at week 24, from a patient treated with tofacitinib. The receptors derive from a human donor with alopecia areata.

The chain is built from TRBV25-1 and TRBJ1-5; D ambiguous. The CDR3 totals 14 residues. Germline V gives CDR1 MGHDK, CDR2 SYGVNS. Trimming stripped 3 bases from V and 0 bases from J, with 6 bases between. The chain's CDR3 is CASSDSVSNQPQHF. The CDR3 DNA is TGTGCCAGCAGTGATTCGGTTAGCAATCAGCCCCAGCATTTT.

This chain links TRBV6-5 with TRBJ2-1; perhaps TRBD2 as D (6 bases). Trimming removed 0 bases at V and 0 bases at J, with 9 bases between. Germline CDR1 MNHEY, CDR2 SVGAGI. This CDR3 contains 16 residues. CDR3 DNA sequence: TGTGCCAGCAGTTACTCCCGGGAGAGCTCCTACAATGAGCAGTTCTTC. Translation gives CASSYSRESSYNEQFF.

The CDR3 region is CASSLRGPGQETQYF. The CDR3 DNA reads as TGTGCCAGCAGCCTACGGGGCCCGGGGCAAGAGACCCAGTACTTC. The chain combines TRBV7-6 with TRBJ2-5; possibly TRBD1 or TRBD2 for D (5 bases each). In germline, CDR1 is SGHVS, CDR2 FNYEAQ. CDR3 length: 15 residues. V was cut by 5 bases and J by 2 bases, with 15 bases left in between. The complete variable domain, with remaining parts taken from reference TRBV7-6 and TRBJ2-5, reads GAGVSQSPRYKVTKRGQDVALRCDPISGHVSLYWYRQALGQGPEFLTYFNYEAQQDKSGLPNDRFSAERPEGSISTLTIQRTEQRDSAMYRCASSLRGPGQETQYFGPGTRLLVL.

This chain uses TRBV4-3 with TRBJ2-7; the match to TRBD2 covers 8 bases. With V trimmed by 1 base and J by 6 bases, 5 bases remained unmatched. The CDR3 contains 14 residues. Germline V gives CDR1 LGHNA, CDR2 YSLEER. The CDR3 DNA follows: TGCGCCAGCAGCCAAGGCCCTACTAGCGGCGAGCAGTACTTC. It encodes CASSQGPTSGEQYF.

The chain is built from TRBV27 and TRBJ2-7; D may match TRBD1 or TRBD2 (5 bases each). V dropped 8 bases and J dropped 5 bases, with 25 bases sitting between them. The CDR3 totals 16 residues. From germline, CDR1 is MNHEY and CDR2 SMNVEV (reference sequence). CDR3 sequence: CASGQYPGSQANEQYF. The CDR3 bases are TGTGCCAGCGGTCAGTATCCGGGATCACAGGCGAACGAGCAGTACTTC.

V gene TRBV27 combines with J gene TRBJ1-2; unclear D gene. CDR1 MNHEY and CDR2 SMNVEV come from the germline V gene (reference sequence). The V end lost 8 bases, the J end lost 2 bases, and 9 bases lay between the germline ends. The length of the CDR3 is 12 residues. This CDR3 reads CASWEWNYGYTF. CDR3 bases: TGTGCCAGCTGGGAGTGGAACTATGGCTACACCTTC.

The chain employs TRBV30 and TRBJ1-1; D not certain. This CDR3 region has 14 residues. From germline, CDR1 is GTSNPN and CDR2 SVGIG (reference sequence). V was shortened by 0 bases and J by 0 bases, with 8 bases between the two germline ends. CDR3 DNA sequence: TGTGCCTGGAGTGTACTCGGCTTGAACACTGAAGCTTTCTTT. Its translation is CAWSVLGLNTEAFF.

This rearrangement joins TRBV28 to TRBJ1-5; perhaps TRBD1 as D (5 bases). CDR1 and CDR2 from the germline V gene are MDHEN and SYDVKM. This CDR3 is 13 amino acids long. Deletions cut 6 bases from V and 6 bases from J, with 12 bases between. The CDR3 loop is CASSPGVGQPQHF. In DNA, the CDR3 is TGTGCCAGCAGCCCGGGGGTCGGTCAGCCCCAGCATTTT.

The gene calls are TRBV25-1 and TRBJ1-2; D not certain. The ends were cut back, 3 bases at V and 5 bases at J, with 13 bases in the middle. The CDR3 contains 14 residues. Germline CDR1 is MGHDK and CDR2 is SYGVNS. The DNA for the CDR3 is TGTGCCAGCAGTGAGGTCGCAGGAGGTTATGGCTACACCTTC. It specifies CASSEVAGGYGYTF.

CDR3 in DNA: TGTGCCTGGACCGTCGACTATGGCTACACCTTC. It encodes CAWTVDYGYTF. V gene TRBV30 combines with J gene TRBJ1-2; no firm D call. This CDR3 is 11 amino acids long. Trimming shortened V by 4 bases and J by 3 bases, and 6 bases separated the two germline ends. Germline-derived CDR1 and CDR2 are GTSNPN and SVGIG (reference sequence). Full variable domain (outside the CDR3, taken from reference TRBV30 and TRBJ1-2): SQTIHQWPATLVQPVGSPLSLECTVEGTSNPNLYWYRQAAGRGLQLLFYSVGIGQISSEVPQNLSASRPQDRQFILSSKKLLLSDSGFYLCAWTVDYGYTFGSGTRLTVV.

CDR3 loop: CASSVHGSNNEKLFF. CDR3 bases: TGTGCCAGCAGCGTCCACGGGTCCAATAATGAAAAACTGTTTTTT. The genes are TRBV7-8 and TRBJ1-4; D is unresolved. This CDR3 is built from 15 residues. Germline V gene sequence: CDR1 SGHVS, CDR2 FQNEAQ. Trimming removed 5 bases at V and 4 bases at J, with 14 bases between.

The chain employs TRBV30 and TRBJ2-1; D perhaps matches TRBD2 (6 bases). Trimming left V 1 base short and J 9 bases short, with 13 bases between. The CDR3 length is 13 residues. Germline V lookup: CDR1 GTSNPN, CDR2 SVGIG (reference sequence). The CDR3 loop is CAWSGGVAGEQFF. For the CDR3, the DNA is TGTGCCTGGAGTGGGGGGGTAGCCGGTGAGCAGTTCTTC. Combining the CDR3 with reference TRBV30 and TRBJ2-1 gives the whole variable domain SQTIHQWPATLVQPVGSPLSLECTVEGTSNPNLYWYRQAAGRGLQLLFYSVGIGQISSEVPQNLSASRPQDRQFILSSKKLLLSDSGFYLCAWSGGVAGEQFFGPGTRLTVL.

The chain joins TRBV5-1 to TRBJ2-7; 8 nucleotides agree with TRBD2. Trimming at V came to 4 bases and at J to 4 bases, leaving 19 bases not matched to a gene. Germline assignment: CDR1 SGHRS and CDR2 YFSETQ. The CDR3 totals 18 residues. CDR3 nucleotides: TGCGCCAGCAGCCCGTGGGGGGCATCAACTAGCGGAGCTTACGAGCAGTACTTC. Translating it yields CASSPWGASTSGAYEQYF.

The J gene is TRBJ2-7, the V gene TRBV4-1; D possibly corresponds to TRBD1 (5 bases). V lost 1 base, J lost 3 bases, and 13 bases lay in between. This CDR3 has 15 residues. Germline loops: CDR1 MGHRA, CDR2 YSYEKL. CDR3 nucleotide sequence: TGCGCCAGCAGCCAAGTTGCAGGGAAAGACTACGAGCAGTACTTC. It codes for CASSQVAGKDYEQYF.

The CDR3 here is CASSPGVSYEQYF. CDR3 DNA sequence: TGTGCCAGCAGTCCCGGAGTCTCCTACGAGCAGTACTTC. This chain connects TRBV14 to TRBJ2-7, with no clear D. The CDR3 totals 13 residues. Germline assignment: CDR1 SGHDN and CDR2 FVKESK. V was trimmed by 6 bases and J by 0 bases, leaving 9 bases between them.

J is TRBJ2-1 and V is TRBV7-9; maybe TRBD2 (6 bases). Germline V gene sequence: CDR1 SEHNR, CDR2 FQNEAQ (reference sequence). Trimming took off 5 bases at V and 2 bases at J, with 16 bases between the two ends. The CDR3 loop spans 16 amino acids. CDR3 nucleotides: TGTGCCAGCAGCCCGAGGGAGGCGTCGGCCTACAATGAGCAGTTCTTC. Amino acids: CASSPREASAYNEQFF.

This clone was observed a few times. The gene calls are TRBV15 and TRBJ2-2; D is possibly TRBD1 (5 bases). The germline V gene has CDR1 LNHNV and CDR2 YYDKDF (reference sequence). V lost 0 bases and J lost 4, with 6 bases in between. This CDR3 is built from 14 residues. CDR3 sequence (DNA): TGTGCCACCAGCAGAGATAGGGGCACCGGGGAGCTGTTTTTT. Residues: CATSRDRGTGELFF.

This clone ranks as medium-sized. The rearrangement joins TRBV9 to TRBJ2-1; D is undetermined. The germline gives CDR1 SGDLS, CDR2 YYNGEE. The CDR3 has 12 residues. V lost 3 bases to trimming and J lost 8 bases, with 9 bases between them. The CDR3 reads CASSALRDEQFF. As DNA, the CDR3 is TGTGCCAGCAGCGCCCTTAGGGATGAGCAGTTCTTC. The variable domain in full, completed from reference TRBV9 and TRBJ2-1, reads DSGVTQTPKHLITATGQRVTLRCSPRSGDLSVYWYQQSLDQGLQFLIQYYNGEERAKGNILERFSAQQFPDLHSELNLSSLELGDSALYFCASSALRDEQFFGPGTRLTVL.

This clone turned up a few times. This chain uses TRBV29-1 with TRBJ2-1, with 9 nucleotides matching TRBD2. From germline, CDR1 is SQVTM and CDR2 ANQGSEA. CDR3 length: 14 amino acids. Trimming took 7 bases from V and 0 from J; bases not matched to a gene: 4. The DNA of the CDR3 is TGCAGCGCGGCGGGAGGGAGCTCCTACAATGAGCAGTTCTTC. Translated: CSAAGGSSYNEQFF.

This clone came up a few times. This chain links TRBV9 with TRBJ1-4; D not certain. There are 14 residues in the CDR3. Germline V gives CDR1 SGDLS, CDR2 YYNGEE. V dropped 2 bases and J dropped 2 bases, with 7 bases sitting between them. The CDR3 coding sequence is TGTGCCAGCAGCGTGGGGTCTACTAATGAAAAACTGTTTTTT. This encodes CASSVGSTNEKLFF.

The chain uses TRBV6-5 and TRBJ2-1, with unresolved D. The germline V gene has CDR1 MNHEY and CDR2 SVGAGI. The CDR3 covers 15 residues. Trimming took off 2 bases at V and 0 bases at J, with 8 bases between the two ends. The CDR3 spells CASSYRASSYNEQFF. The CDR3 region has the DNA TGTGCCAGCAGTTACCGGGCTAGCTCCTACAATGAGCAGTTCTTC.

This clone is medium-sized in the sample. V and J are TRBV7-2 and TRBJ2-1, with D tentatively TRBD1 or TRBD2 (6 bases each). Germline lookup yields CDR1 SGHTA and CDR2 FQGNSA. The CDR3 loop spans 14 amino acids. V shed 1 base and J shed 8 bases, with 12 bases lying between them. CDR3: CASSLVGASDEQFF. CDR3 sequence (DNA): TGTGCCAGCAGCTTAGTGGGGGCTAGCGATGAGCAGTTCTTC. The full variable domain, rest sourced from reference TRBV7-2 and TRBJ2-1, is GAGVSQSPSNKVTEKGKDVELRCDPISGHTALYWYRQSLGQGLEFLIYFQGNSAPDKSGLPSDRFSAERTGGSVSTLTIQRTQQEDSAVYLCASSLVGASDEQFFGPGTRLTVL.

This chain uses TRBV4-1 with TRBJ2-2; D is undetermined. CDR3 length equals 12 residues. V was trimmed by 6 bases and J by 1 base, leaving 3 bases between them. In germline, CDR1 is MGHRA, CDR2 YSYEKL. DNA of the CDR3: TGCGCCAGCAGGGAGAACACCGGGGAGCTGTTTTTT. This encodes CASRENTGELFF.

The table lists this clone with a few counts. The J gene is TRBJ1-5, the V gene TRBV30; tentative D call: TRBD1 (6 bases). This CDR3 is 11 amino acids long. V shed 3 bases and J shed 9 bases, with 9 bases lying between them. Germline loops: CDR1 GTSNPN, CDR2 SVGIG (reference sequence). CDR3 nucleotide sequence: TGTGCCTGGAGAGAAGGGGGGCCCCAGCATTTT. It translates to CAWREGGPQHF.

The chain links TRBV29-1 to TRBJ2-7, with D maybe TRBD1 (6 bases). Germline-derived CDR1 and CDR2 are SQVTM and ANQGSEA. V was pared by 6 bases and J by 4 bases, with 16 bases between. The CDR3 contains 13 residues. In nucleotides, the CDR3 is TGCAGCGTCGGAACTGGGACAATGTACGAGCAGTACTTC. Its protein product is CSVGTGTMYEQYF.

This clone has at least ten counts. The gene calls are TRBV7-9 and TRBJ2-1; D may be TRBD2 (6 bases). V was clipped by 1 base and J by 2 bases, with 12 bases between them. Looked up from germline, CDR1 is SEHNR and CDR2 is FQNEAQ (reference sequence). This CDR3 has 16 residues. The CDR3 here is CASSLGGGTPYNEQFF. The CDR3 DNA follows: TGTGCCAGCAGCTTAGGTGGCGGGACTCCCTACAATGAGCAGTTCTTC. The variable domain in full, completed from reference TRBV7-9 and TRBJ2-1, reads DTGVSQNPRHKITKRGQNVTFRCDPISEHNRLYWYRQTLGQGPEFLTYFQNEAQLEKSRLLSDRFSAERPKGSFSTLEIQRTEQGDSAMYLCASSLGGGTPYNEQFFGPGTRLTVL.

This chain connects TRBV25-1 to TRBJ1-4, with D perhaps matching TRBD1 (5 bases). Deletions cut 2 bases from V and 0 bases from J, with 10 bases between. The CDR3 is made up of 16 amino acids. In germline, CDR1 is MGHDK, CDR2 SYGVNS. Here the CDR3 DNA reads TGTGCCAGCAGTGAACATGGGGGTACAACTAATGAAAAACTGTTTTTT. Translating gives CASSEHGGTTNEKLFF.